These T cell receptor beta chains were read from a single sample in a study of human T cells and chemical hapten exposure. TCRdb processed the RACE reads anew with MiXCR; each CDR3 protein has one entry. The profile covers approximately 95,000 distinct CDR3 sequences, with over 10% appearing a single time and about 3% taken by the ten largest. The sequencing used whole blood, collected in connection with sensitization to the hapten diphenylcyclopropenone (DPC). The source is a woman aged 40 to 49 with alopecia areata. Some clones in this sample may be carry-over from other donors' samples. Both conserved end residues are part of each CDR3. D genes are given only for firm matches. Clone size is shown for a subset of rows, as once, few, many or a class of expanded clone.

d_call	clone_size	v_call	j_call	cdr3_nt	cdr3_aa
NA	few	TRBV27	TRBJ2-7	TGTGCCAGCAGTTTGTCCCCCCGGCTTACCTACGAGCAGTACTTC	CASSLSPRLTYEQYF
NA	many	TRBV5-4	TRBJ1-2	TGTGCCAGCAGCTTGGCGAATCAGTTTCAGAACTATGGCTACACCTTC	CASSLANQFQNYGYTF
NA	many	TRBV11-2	TRBJ2-5	TGTGCCAGCAGCTTAGTGGGGGAGGAAGAGACCCAGTACTTC	CASSLVGEEETQYF
NA	few	TRBV28	TRBJ2-3	TGTGCCAGCACCCGGGGCAGGGTGAGAAGCACAGATACGCAGTATTTT	CASTRGRVRSTDTQYF
NA	many	TRBV20-1	TRBJ2-3	TGCAGTGCCAAACATGCAGATACGCAGTATTTT	CSAKHADTQYF
NA	NA	TRBV21-1	TRBJ2-3	TGTGCCAGCAGCACGGTCCCTGTGGCTGGCACAGATACGCAGTATTTT	CASSTVPVAGTDTQYF
NA	NA	TRBV7-9	TRBJ1-1	TGTGACAGCAGCCCATTTGGCACTGAAGCTTTCTTT	CDSSPFGTEAFF
NA	many	TRBV7-9	TRBJ1-5	TGTGCCAGCAGCATCGACGGGAATAATCAGCCCCAGCATTTT	CASSIDGNNQPQHF
TRBD1	many	TRBV6-5	TRBJ1-3	TGTGCCAGCAGACCGGGACAGGGACCAAACACCATATATTTT	CASRPGQGPNTIYF
NA	many	TRBV12-3/TRBV12-4	TRBJ1-1	TGTGCCAGCAGCCGACAGTCTGAAGCTTTCTTT	CASSRQSEAFF
NA	NA	TRBV3-1	TRBJ2-1	TGTGCCAGCAGCCACCCCGAACCCTACAATGAGCAGTTCTTC	CASSHPEPYNEQFF
NA	many	TRBV7-2	TRBJ1-6	TGTGCCAGCAGCATCACCTCCTATAATTCACCCCTCCACTTT	CASSITSYNSPLHF
NA	NA	TRBV19	TRBJ2-1	TGTGCCAGTAGTGCGTCGCGGGGGACAACCTACAATGAGCAGTTCTTC	CASSASRGTTYNEQFF
NA	NA	TRBV12-2	TRBJ2-7	TGTGCAAGTCGCTTAGATGGGGGGCGTCCATACGAGCAGTACTTC	CASRLDGGRPYEQYF
NA	NA	TRBV6-5	TRBJ2-3	TGTGCCAGCAGTTACTCGAGTGGCCTTGATACGCAGTATTTT	CASSYSSGLDTQYF
NA	few	TRBV15	TRBJ2-3	TGTGCCACCAGCAGAGGGGATACGCAGTATTTT	CATSRGDTQYF
TRBD2	few	TRBV7-2	TRBJ2-3	TGTGCCAGCAGCCCTGGGACTAGCTATACGCAGTATTTT	CASSPGTSYTQYF
NA	few	TRBV28	TRBJ1-1	TGTGCCAGCAGTTTATCCGTCAGGAACACTGAAGCTTTCTTT	CASSLSVRNTEAFF
NA	NA	TRBV10-2	TRBJ2-6	TGCGCCAGCAGCTCACGGGGGGCGGGGGCCAACGTCCTGACTTTC	CASSSRGAGANVLTF
NA	NA	TRBV6-2/TRBV6-3	TRBJ2-7	TGTGCCAGCCGCGTTCATGTCCGGAGTTCCTACGAGCAGTACTTC	CASRVHVRSSYEQYF
TRBD1	many	TRBV7-2	TRBJ1-6	TGTGCCAGCAGCCACGGACAGGGTGGATCACCCCTCCACTTT	CASSHGQGGSPLHF
TRBD2	NA	TRBV9	TRBJ2-3	TGTGCCAGCAGCGAAGGATGGGGACTAGCGGGGACAGATACGCAGTATTTT	CASSEGWGLAGTDTQYF
NA	NA	TRBV30	TRBJ1-2	TGTGCCAATGGGAGGCCCCTAGGCTACACCTTC	CANGRPLGYTF
TRBD2	NA	TRBV9	TRBJ2-5	TGTGCCAGCAGCGTAGGACCTCCGGCCTGGGCTAGCGGGAGGGAAGAGACCCAGTACTTC	CASSVGPPAWASGREETQYF
NA	few	TRBV20-1	TRBJ2-7	TGCAGCTGGCAAAGAGACGAGCAGTACTTC	CSWQRDEQYF
TRBD1	few	TRBV18	TRBJ2-7	TGTGCCAGCTCACCAATTGGACAGGCGAGCTCCTACGAGCAGTACTTC	CASSPIGQASSYEQYF
TRBD1	few	TRBV27	TRBJ2-7	TGTGCCAGCAGTCCTGACAGGGGGTATACCTACGAGCAGTACTTC	CASSPDRGYTYEQYF
NA	many	TRBV6-6	TRBJ1-2	TGTGCCAGCAGGGGGGCAACAGGGACCAACTATGGCTACACCTTC	CASRGATGTNYGYTF
NA	NA	TRBV30	TRBJ1-6	TGTGCCTGGAGCCTAGGACAGCAGAATAATTCACCCCTCCACTTT	CAWSLGQQNNSPLHF
NA	many	TRBV7-3	TRBJ1-1	TGTGCCAGCAGCTTAAGGGCTCCAGGGAGGGGGACTGAAGCTTTCTTT	CASSLRAPGRGTEAFF
TRBD2	few	TRBV28	TRBJ2-2	TGTGCCAGCAACGGGAGGGTGCACACCGGGGAGCTGTTTTTT	CASNGRVHTGELFF
NA	NA	TRBV29-1	TRBJ1-4	TGCAGCGTTGTGTTGGGGAGTGGTGAAAAACTGTTTTTT	CSVVLGSGEKLFF
NA	few	TRBV6-5	TRBJ2-1	TGTGCCAGCAGCCACCCGACGGGGGCCTACAATGAGCAGTTCTTC	CASSHPTGAYNEQFF
TRBD2	few	TRBV7-2	TRBJ2-7	TGTGCCAGCAGCGCGGGGGGGGCCTCCTACGAGCAGTACTTC	CASSAGGASYEQYF
TRBD1	few	TRBV3-1	TRBJ1-2	TGTGCCAGCAGAGATTCCGGGACAGCTAACTATGGCTACACCTTC	CASRDSGTANYGYTF
TRBD2	many	TRBV12-3/TRBV12-4	TRBJ2-1	TGTGCCAGCAGTTCGACTAGCGGTTCCTACAATGAGCAGTTCTTC	CASSSTSGSYNEQFF
NA	many	TRBV6-6	TRBJ2-2	TGTGCCAGCAGCGTGGTCGGGGAGCTGTTTTTT	CASSVVGELFF
NA	NA	TRBV7-2	TRBJ2-1	TGTGCCAGCAGCTTAGCGGGGAGTGTATCCTACAATGAGCAGTTCTTC	CASSLAGSVSYNEQFF
TRBD2	NA	TRBV20-1	TRBJ2-3	TGCAGTGCTAGAGCTCAGGGAAGACTAGCTCGCCCAGATACGCAGTATTTT	CSARAQGRLARPDTQYF
NA	NA	TRBV28	TRBJ2-3	TGTGCCAGCATTCAAAACCCGGCCTTTCCGGGCACAGATACGCAGTATTTT	CASIQNPAFPGTDTQYF
NA	NA	TRBV30	TRBJ2-7	TGTGCCTGGAGTCCCGTTCGGACAGACCCCTACGAGCAGTACTTC	CAWSPVRTDPYEQYF
NA	NA	TRBV11-2	TRBJ2-3	TGTGCCAGCAGCTTAGGTGCCCCCCCAGATACGCAGTATTTT	CASSLGAPPDTQYF
TRBD1	many	TRBV25-1	TRBJ2-2	TGTGCCAGCAGTGAACCGGGGACAGCGAACACCGGGGAGCTGTTTTTT	CASSEPGTANTGELFF
NA	few	TRBV7-2	TRBJ1-1	TGTGCCAGCAACCTTGAAGCTTTCTTT	CASNLEAFF
NA	few	TRBV28	TRBJ1-1	TGTGCCAGCACCCAGAGGGGGATTGAAGCTTTCTTT	CASTQRGIEAFF
NA	NA	TRBV20-1	TRBJ2-2	TGCAGTGCTAGGGGCCCTAAAAACACCGGGGAGCTGTTTTTT	CSARGPKNTGELFF
TRBD2	many	TRBV4-3	TRBJ2-1	TGCGCCAGCAGCCAAGCACTAGCGGGGGACTACAATGAGCAGTTCTTC	CASSQALAGDYNEQFF
TRBD2	few	TRBV13	TRBJ2-3	TGTGCCAGCAGCCCCCTCGGAAGCGGCGGGGGGGCCGGTGATACGCAGTATTTT	CASSPLGSGGGAGDTQYF